The following is a T cell receptor beta chain sequence with its context. Antigen: not known. Germline CDR1 and CDR2: KGHDR and SFDVKD. V lost 3 bases to trimming and J lost 5 bases, with 9 bases between them. CDR3 length equals 13 residues. The record originates from a study of T cell responses to AZD1222 COVID-19 vaccine. The table came from immunoSEQ multiplex PCR; TCRdb's copy has only in-frame clones and leaves some out. The data show 80,000 to 130,000 clones, with 85% to 90% seen just once and about 3% held by the top ten. Study-level results: Donors were chiefly white British, with a greater number of females, and clonal diversity was perhaps underestimated.

The sample here was peripheral blood, taken on day 0 of AZD1222 vaccination. The sequence was obtained from an adult in good health. The chain joins TRBV24-1 to TRBJ1-2; no clear D gene. In DNA form, the CDR3 reads TGTGCCACCAGTGATAGGGCAGGTTATGGCTACACCTTC. It yields the protein CATSDRAGYGYTF.